Below, one T cell receptor beta chain is given with its context. Its antigen is still unknown. Profiled with immunoSEQ multiplex PCR; TCRdb holds only in-frame clones, not every one. The sample lists about 53,000 clones, approximately 91% occurring once. This CDR3 is 14 amino acids long. Per the germline V gene, CDR1 is MDHEN and CDR2 is SYDVKM. V was trimmed by 5 bases and J by 4 bases, leaving 14 bases between them. Patients were ruled out by autoimmune disease history or systemic immunosuppression. The entry originates in a study of OX40 agonist ivuxolimab in advanced cancers. General observations from the study: In the expanded peripheral T cells, antigen specificity was never determined.

The clonotype comes from an adult with an advanced solid tumor such as melanoma, head and neck, liver or kidney cancer. Sequenced here: CD4+ or CD8+ T cells sorted from blood, sampled in a trial of the OX40 agonist ivuxolimab. The rearrangement joins TRBV28 to TRBJ1-2; D is undetermined. The CDR3 bases are TGTGCCAGCAGTCCAGGCGGGCAGTTCTATGGCTACACCTTC. It is translated as CASSPGGQFYGYTF.